The present TCR beta chain was sequenced within a study of response to subunit inactivated influenza vaccine. Study outcomes and limitations: Authors proposed each seasonal influenza vaccination draws in few new T cells.

Concerning this clonotype: No antigen is known for it.

Via MiXCR, TCRdb re-called the RT-PCR reads, giving one row per CDR3 protein. The sample comprises about 480,000 distinct CDR3 sequences, roughly 27% of which are singletons, and under 2.5% rests with the top ten. J was trimmed by 9 bases and V by 5 bases; bases with no gene match: 3. The CDR3 loop spans 12 amino acids. This rearrangement joins TRBV12-3 or TRBV12-4 to TRBJ1-5; 8 bases map to TRBD1. The source is a man between 45 and 60 years old who received an inactivated influenza vaccine. The sequences come from CD4+ T cells sorted from PBMCs, collected more than 4 days after vaccination. This chain's CDR3 is CASSGGTGPQHF. The DNA for the CDR3 is TGTGCCAGCAGTGGGGGGACAGGGCCCCAGCATTTT.